This T cell receptor beta chain is drawn from a study of graft-versus-host responses after intestinal transplantation. Assay used: immunoSEQ multiplex PCR; TCRdb lists only in-frame clones, some missing. The repertoire holds roughly 70,000 clones, with around nine tenths as singletons. The CDR3 has 20 residues. Germline CDR1 is MDHEN and CDR2 is SYDVKM. The V and J ends lost 3 bases and 3 bases respectively, with 28 bases between them. Bone marrow taken after transplant came from the posterior iliac crest or from another site that was chosen by the physician. The chain recombines TRBV28 with TRBJ2-3; D remains ambiguous. Sequenced here: bone marrow, sampled around 730 days after intestinal transplantation. The sequence was obtained from a human patient who received an intestinal transplant, so some T cells may come from the graft donor. The CDR3 here is CASSFFVSRPPLITTDTQYF. The CDR3 DNA is TGTGCCAGCAGTTTCTTTGTTTCCCGGCCTCCCCTAATTACTACAGATACGCAGTATTTT.